This is a list of T cell receptor beta chains from one sample in a study of identical twins. TCRdb itself ran the 5' RACE reads through MiXCR, one entry per CDR3 protein. The data contain 450,000 or so distinct CDR3 sequences, approximately 15% of them singletons. Separately, the same data were catalogued under a study of yellow fever vaccine responses in identical twins.

Sequences were obtained from CD4+ T cells sorted from blood. All receptors come from a woman under 30 in good health. Both conserved end residues are part of each CDR3. D genes are given only for firm matches. Part of the rows lack a size; the others show once, few, many or a class for expanded clones.

>NA|few|TRBJ2-3|TRBV7-2
TGTGCCAGCAGCTTTGACGGTGCGTGGAAAGATACGCAGTATTTT
CASSFDGAWKDTQYF
>NA|NA|TRBJ2-2|TRBV7-9
TGTGCCAGCAGCGAAGTATTAGGCGGGGAGCTGTTTTTT
CASSEVLGGELFF
>TRBD1|few|TRBJ2-3|TRBV5-5
TGTGCCAGCATCTCAGCCTGGACAGGGAAGAACGATACGCAGTATTTT
CASISAWTGKNDTQYF
>TRBD1|few|TRBJ2-7|TRBV20-1
TGCAGTGCTAGAGCGACAGGGGGGGGCCACGAGCAGTACTTC
CSARATGGGHEQYF
>NA|NA|TRBJ2-3|TRBV14
TGTGCCTCGAACGGACGTTCCACAGATACGCAGTATTTT
CASNGRSTDTQYF
>TRBD1|NA|TRBJ1-4|TRBV3-1
TGTGCCAGCAGGAGCTACGGGACAGAGAATGAAAAACTGTTTTTT
CASRSYGTENEKLFF
>NA|few|TRBJ1-5|TRBV6-1
TGTGCCAGCGGAGGCCGAGGGAATCAGCCCCAGCATTTT
CASGGRGNQPQHF
>TRBD1|few|TRBJ2-6|TRBV24-1
TGTGCCACCAGTCCAGGGGGCGATGGGGCCAACGTCCTGACTTTC
CATSPGGDGANVLTF
>TRBD2|NA|TRBJ2-5|TRBV6-5
TGTGCCAGCAGTTACTCCGATTTGAGCGGGGGGGCACGGACCCAGTACTTC
CASSYSDLSGGARTQYF
>TRBD2|few|TRBJ2-1|TRBV9
TGTGCCAGCAGCGTAGGACTAGCGGGGGGATGGAATGAGCAGTTCTTC
CASSVGLAGGWNEQFF
>TRBD1|NA|TRBJ2-7|TRBV10-3
TGTGCCATCAGTGATAAACAGGGGGCCTACGAGCAGTACTTC
CAISDKQGAYEQYF
>NA|NA|TRBJ2-1|TRBV5-5
TGTGCCAGCAGCGTCATCGACGGCAATGAGCAGTTCTTC
CASSVIDGNEQFF
>TRBD1|NA|TRBJ2-2|TRBV7-9
TGTGCCAGCAGCTCAGGGACAGGGCAGAGGACCGGGGAGCTGTTTTTT
CASSSGTGQRTGELFF
>TRBD2|many|TRBJ2-1|TRBV3-1
TGTGCCAGCAGTCTTAAGAGACTAGCGGGGTACAATGAGCAGTTCTTC
CASSLKRLAGYNEQFF
>TRBD2|NA|TRBJ2-5|TRBV7-2
TGTGCCAGCAGCTTAGCGACTAGCGTCCAAGAGACCCAGTACTTC
CASSLATSVQETQYF
>TRBD1|few|TRBJ1-5|TRBV10-3
TGTGCCATCAGTCCCCTGACAGGGTTCGGCAATCAGCCCCAGCATTTT
CAISPLTGFGNQPQHF
>NA|NA|TRBJ2-1|TRBV7-2
TGTGCCAGCAGCTTGGGCCTCAGCTCTGTCAATGAGCAGTTCTTC
CASSLGLSSVNEQFF
>TRBD2|NA|TRBJ2-2|TRBV9
TGTGCCAGCAGCGTCGGACTAGCGGGGAGCACCGGGGAGCTGTTTTTT
CASSVGLAGSTGELFF
>TRBD2|NA|TRBJ2-7|TRBV19
TGTGCCAGTAGTAGCCGGGGACTAGTTGGCGAGCAGTACTTC
CASSSRGLVGEQYF
>TRBD2|NA|TRBJ2-5|TRBV6-5
TGTGCCAGCAGTTACTCCCCCCTAGCGGGACGACAAGAGACCCAGTACTTC
CASSYSPLAGRQETQYF
>NA|NA|TRBJ2-4|TRBV18
TGTGCCAGCTCACCATGGGACCCAGGTCGTGACATTCAGTACTTC
CASSPWDPGRDIQYF
>NA|many|TRBJ2-2|TRBV4-2
TGTGCCAGCAGCCAATTATGGAGCGTCACCGGGGAGCTGTTTTTT
CASSQLWSVTGELFF
>TRBD1|many|TRBJ2-1|TRBV9
TGTGCCAGCAGCGTAGAAGGACAGGGATATGCCTACAATGAGCAGTTCTTC
CASSVEGQGYAYNEQFF
>NA|NA|TRBJ2-1|TRBV6-2/TRBV6-3
TGTGCCAGCTCGGACGTAAGGGGAGGATTGGTGAATGAGCAGTTCTTC
CASSDVRGGLVNEQFF
>NA|NA|TRBJ2-7|TRBV6-1
TGTGCCAGCAGAGGGCTCCAGTACTTC
CASRGLQYF
>NA|NA|TRBJ2-2|TRBV5-6
TGTGCCAGCAGCTGGCCGCGCCAGGGTGGCACCGGGGAGCTGTTTTTT
CASSWPRQGGTGELFF
>NA|many|TRBJ1-3|TRBV29-1
TGCAGCGTTGAAGAAGGGGGAAACACCATATATTTT
CSVEEGGNTIYF
>NA|NA|TRBJ2-5|TRBV20-1
TGCAGTGCTAGCTTCCTAGCCCAAGAGACCCAGTACTTC
CSASFLAQETQYF
>TRBD1|few|TRBJ2-3|TRBV6-5
TGTGCCAGCAGTTACGGACAGGGGGCAACAGATACGCAGTATTTT
CASSYGQGATDTQYF
>TRBD2|NA|TRBJ2-1|TRBV20-1
TGCAGTGCTAGGCGAGCGGGAATTTCCTACAATGAGCAGTTCTTC
CSARRAGISYNEQFF
>TRBD2|few|TRBJ2-1|TRBV11-2
TGTGCCAGCAGCTCCCGGGTAGCGGGAGCCCATGAGCAGTTCTTC
CASSSRVAGAHEQFF
>NA|few|TRBJ2-4|TRBV21-1
TGTGCCAGCAGCGGAAATAGGACAGGGGAACGGTCATTGGCCAAAAACATTCAGTACTTC
CASSGNRTGERSLAKNIQYF
>NA|few|TRBJ2-2|TRBV29-1
TGCAGCGTCCCCCTTGGGGGGCAGGGAGGCACCGGGGAGCTGTTTTTT
CSVPLGGQGGTGELFF
>TRBD2|few|TRBJ2-5|TRBV5-1
TGCGCCAGCAGCTTGGTCGCGGGGGGCAACAATTCCCTCAGTGAGACCCAGTACTTC
CASSLVAGGNNSLSETQYF
>NA|few|TRBJ2-7|TRBV15
TGTGCCACCACCCAGGATAGGCTCACCTACGAGCAGTACTTC
CATTQDRLTYEQYF
>TRBD2|NA|TRBJ2-2|TRBV28
TGTGCCAGCAGTTTATGGTGGGGGACTAGCGGACCTAACACCGGGGAGCTGTTTTTT
CASSLWWGTSGPNTGELFF
>NA|few|TRBJ1-2|TRBV7-9
TGTGCCAGCAGCGAAGCCCGGGTGAACTATGGCTACACCTTC
CASSEARVNYGYTF
>TRBD1|NA|TRBJ2-7|TRBV20-1
TGCAGTGCCATCGACAGGGGATCCTACGAGCAGTACTTC
CSAIDRGSYEQYF
>NA|few|TRBJ2-1|TRBV11-2
TGTGCCAGCAGCTTACGGGGCGGATACTACAATGAGCAGTTCTTC
CASSLRGGYYNEQFF
>NA|NA|TRBJ2-2|TRBV28
TGTGCCAGCAGTCTTCGGATATCCGGGGAGCTGTTTTTT
CASSLRISGELFF
>NA|NA|TRBJ1-4|TRBV27
TGTGCCAGCAGTTTATTGGGGGCAACTAATGAAAAACTGTTTTTT
CASSLLGATNEKLFF
>NA|many|TRBJ2-7|TRBV29-1
TGCAGCGTTGTCCACCCCTCATACGAGCAGTACTTC
CSVVHPSYEQYF
>TRBD2|few|TRBJ2-3|TRBV20-1
TGCAGTGCTACCTCGGGGGGGCTTTATACGCAGTATTTT
CSATSGGLYTQYF
>NA|few|TRBJ2-7|TRBV18
TGTGCCAGCTCACCATCAGAGGGTAGGGCGAACGAGCAGTACTTC
CASSPSEGRANEQYF
>TRBD2|few|TRBJ2-3|TRBV6-1
TGTGCCAGCAGTCGGGGACGGACTAGCGGGGACACAGATACGCAGTATTTT
CASSRGRTSGDTDTQYF
>TRBD1|NA|TRBJ2-3|TRBV9
TGTGCCAGCAGCGTGGACGACAGGGGAGGTACAGATACGCAGTATTTT
CASSVDDRGGTDTQYF
>NA|few|TRBJ2-4|TRBV20-1
TGCAGTGCTAGGGACGGGCTCCAGACCAAAAACATTCAGTACTTC
CSARDGLQTKNIQYF
>NA|few|TRBJ1-5|TRBV7-9
TGTGCCAGCAGCTCAGGAGGAGGGGGTCAGCCCCAGCATTTT
CASSSGGGGQPQHF
>TRBD2|NA|TRBJ2-3|TRBV12-3/TRBV12-4
TGTGGCAGCAGGGAGACTAGCGGGGGTGCAGATACGCAGTATTTT
CGSRETSGGADTQYF
>TRBD1|NA|TRBJ2-2|TRBV6-1
TGTGCCAGCAGTCCCCGCCAGGGGGTATCCGGGGAGCTGTTTTTT
CASSPRQGVSGELFF
>TRBD1|many|TRBJ2-5|TRBV29-1
TGCAGCGACAGGGGTTCCCGAGAGACCCAGTACTTC
CSDRGSRETQYF
>NA|few|TRBJ2-2|TRBV9
TGTGCCAGCAGCGTAGCGGCAGGGCTTACCGGGGAGCTGTTTTTT
CASSVAAGLTGELFF
>TRBD2|few|TRBJ2-7|TRBV5-1
TGCGCCAGCACTCTAGGAGCGGGGGGGCCCTACGAGCAGTACTTC
CASTLGAGGPYEQYF
>NA|few|TRBJ2-5|TRBV9
TGTGCCAGCAGCGCGACAGGTACAGAGACCCAGTACTTC
CASSATGTETQYF
>TRBD2|NA|TRBJ2-3|TRBV20-1
TGCAGTGCTAGTTTATACGGTAGCGGGAGGGCATACACAGATACGCAGTATTTT
CSASLYGSGRAYTDTQYF
>NA|NA|TRBJ1-2|TRBV7-9
TGTGCCAGCAGTCGACAGCCTAACTATGGCTACACCTTC
CASSRQPNYGYTF
>NA|NA|TRBJ1-2|TRBV28
TGTGCCAGCACCCTGGGGGGTAGCTATGGCTACACCTTC
CASTLGGSYGYTF
>NA|few|TRBJ1-2|TRBV21-1
TGTGCCAGCAGCAAAGATAGGGGTACAGCTTCTAACTATGGCTACACCTTC
CASSKDRGTASNYGYTF
>NA|NA|TRBJ2-2|TRBV11-1
TGTGCCAGCAGCTTACTCCAGGGTTCCGGGGAGCTGTTTTTT
CASSLLQGSGELFF